The present entry profiles one T cell receptor beta chain with its context. What it binds is not known. This entry comes from a study of a mutant IDH1 vaccine in newly diagnosed glioma. The time point is: week 35, safety follow-up. All doses held 300 ug of mutant IDH1 20-mer peptide, with topical imiquimod. This table comes from immunoSEQ multiplex PCR, and its TCRdb copy is limited to in-frame clones, with some not included. Of about 46,000 clones detected, 92% appear once; the ten largest clones hold roughly 2.3%. CDR1 MNHNS and CDR2 SASEGT come from the germline V gene. CDR3 length equals 13 residues. The ends were cut back, 4 bases at V and 4 bases at J, with 7 bases in the middle.

Sequences were derived from PBMCs, sampled from a glioma patient whose treatment included an IDH1 peptide vaccine. This TCR was sampled from a man aged 50 to 59 with glioma. V and J are TRBV6-1 and TRBJ2-2; tentatively, D is TRBD1 or TRBD2 (5 bases each). Written as DNA, the CDR3 is TGTGCCAGCAGTGCGAGGGGCACCGGGGAGCTGTTTTTT. It translates to CASSARGTGELFF.